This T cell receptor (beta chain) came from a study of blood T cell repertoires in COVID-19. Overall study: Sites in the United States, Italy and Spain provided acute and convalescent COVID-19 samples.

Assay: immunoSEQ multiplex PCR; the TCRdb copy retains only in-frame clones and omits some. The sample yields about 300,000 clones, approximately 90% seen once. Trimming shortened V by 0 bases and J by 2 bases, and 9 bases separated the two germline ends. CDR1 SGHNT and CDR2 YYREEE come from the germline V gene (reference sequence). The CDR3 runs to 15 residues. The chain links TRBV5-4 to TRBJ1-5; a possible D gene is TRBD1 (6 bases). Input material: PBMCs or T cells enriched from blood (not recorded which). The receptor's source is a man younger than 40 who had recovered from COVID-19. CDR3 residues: CASSLGGPGNQPQHF. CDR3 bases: TGTGCCAGCAGCTTGGGGGGGCCAGGCAATCAGCCCCAGCATTTT.